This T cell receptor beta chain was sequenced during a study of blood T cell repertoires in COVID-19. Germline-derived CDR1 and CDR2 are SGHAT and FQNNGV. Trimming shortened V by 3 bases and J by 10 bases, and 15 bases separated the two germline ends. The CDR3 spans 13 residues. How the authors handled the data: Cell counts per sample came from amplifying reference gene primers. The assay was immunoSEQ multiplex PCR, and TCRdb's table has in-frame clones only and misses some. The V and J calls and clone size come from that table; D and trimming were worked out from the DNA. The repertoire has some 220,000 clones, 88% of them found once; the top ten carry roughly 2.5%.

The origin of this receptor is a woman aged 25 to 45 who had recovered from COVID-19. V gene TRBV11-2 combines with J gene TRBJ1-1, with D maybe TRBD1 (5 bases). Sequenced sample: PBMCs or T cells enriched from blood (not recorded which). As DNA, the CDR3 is TGTGCCAGCAGCTTGGTTGAGACAGTTTTAGCTTTCTTT. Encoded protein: CASSLVETVLAFF.